These 25 T cell receptor beta chains were sequenced from one sample in a study of early T cells in non-severe SARS-CoV-2 infection. Using its own MiXCR run on the 5' RACE reads, TCRdb lists one record per CDR3 protein. Of approximately 100,000 distinct CDR3 sequences listed, approximately 16% are singletons. Sample: whole blood. These receptors were taken from an adult who was a healthcare worker with PCR-confirmed SARS-CoV-2 infection or an uninfected control (not recorded which).

The chain carries TRBV10-3 and TRBJ2-3, with a tentative D call TRBD1 (6 bases). Germline loops: CDR1 ENHRY, CDR2 SYGVKD. The CDR3 sequence is 15 residues long. Trimming removed 3 bases from V and 1 base from J, with 11 bases in between. The CDR3 loop reads CAISEPRQGTDTQYF. The CDR3 DNA follows: TGTGCCATCAGTGAACCGAGACAGGGCACAGATACGCAGTATTTT.

The chain uses TRBV20-1 and TRBJ2-3; perhaps TRBD2 as D (6 bases). V was shortened by 6 bases and J by 1 base, with 17 bases between the two germline ends. The CDR3 consists of 15 residues. Germline loops: CDR1 DFQATT, CDR2 SNEGSKA (reference sequence). This chain's CDR3 is CSAPQQVAGTDTQYF. The CDR3 DNA follows: TGCAGTGCCCCTCAGCAGGTAGCGGGCACAGATACGCAGTATTTT.

This clonotype was seen more than once but under ten times. V is TRBV2 and J is TRBJ2-3; possible D gene TRBD1, 5 bases. Trimming left V 7 bases short and J 2 bases short, with 16 bases between. The CDR3 runs to 15 residues. Germline-derived CDR1 and CDR2 are SNHLY and FYNNEI. The CDR3 sequence: CASTPPPRATDTQYF. The CDR3, as DNA: TGTGCCAGCACCCCACCCCCCAGGGCCACAGATACGCAGTATTTT.

This clonotype was seen a handful of times. The V and J genes are TRBV7-2 and TRBJ2-1, with 10 bases matching TRBD2. Losses at the gene ends were 2 bases for V and 16 bases for J; bases not matched to a gene: 8. Germline V gene sequence: CDR1 SGHTA, CDR2 FQGNSA. The CDR3 extends over 13 amino acids. CDR3 region: CASSLLSGTSVFF. The CDR3 bases are TGTGCCAGCAGCTTACTCTCCGGGACTAGCGTCTTCTTC.

Ten or more counts support this clonotype. The chain joins TRBV27 to TRBJ1-2, with TRBD1 matching 9 bases. Trimming took 9 bases from V and 3 from J; bases not matched to a gene: 11. The CDR3 is 15 amino acids. CDR1 MNHEY and CDR2 SMNVEV come from the germline V gene (reference sequence). The CDR3 region has the DNA TGTGCCAGTCATCAAGCGGGACAGGGAGACTATGGCTACACCTTC. It is translated as CASHQAGQGDYGYTF.

The chain uses TRBV12-3 or TRBV12-4 and TRBJ2-5, with 9 bases aligning to TRBD1. V shed 4 bases and J 5 bases; nucleotides not matched to a gene: 11. The CDR3 is 16 residues long. CDR3 nucleotides: TGTGCCAGCAGTTCTACGACAGGGGGGATTGAGGAGACCCAGTACTTC. Amino acid sequence: CASSSTTGGIEETQYF.

This clonotype was seen a few times. This rearrangement joins TRBV7-8 to TRBJ2-3, with 7 bases fitting TRBD1. Germline values: CDR1 SGHVS, CDR2 FQNEAQ. Trimming at V came to 3 bases and at J to 5 bases, leaving 8 bases not matched to a gene. This CDR3 spans 15 amino acids. In DNA, the CDR3 is TGTGCCAGCAGCTTTCGAAGGGGGCAAGGAGATACGCAGTATTTT. Translation gives CASSFRRGQGDTQYF.

This clonotype was detected a few times. J is TRBJ2-7 and V is TRBV6-2 or TRBV6-3, with 7 positions matching TRBD2. The V gene end was trimmed by 2 bases and the J gene end by 2 bases; junction bases not matched to a gene: 3. The CDR3 covers 14 residues. The germline V gene encodes CDR1 MNHEY and CDR2 SVGEGT. The CDR3 coding sequence is TGTGCCAGCAGTTACGGGCTAGCGGCCTACGAGCAGTACTTC. Protein: CASSYGLAAYEQYF.

This clonotype occurred a few times. This chain joins TRBV6-2 or TRBV6-3 and TRBJ1-1; no definite D call. The CDR3 sequence is 11 residues long. Trimming shortened V by 2 bases and J by 8 bases, and 6 bases separated the two germline ends. The germline V gene encodes CDR1 MNHEY and CDR2 SVGEGT. The CDR3 is CASSYADEAFF. Written as DNA, the CDR3 is TGTGCCAGCAGTTACGCAGACGAAGCTTTCTTT.

This clonotype was seen a few times. This chain links TRBV11-2 with TRBJ2-7; 9 bases match TRBD1. The CDR3 is 17 residues long. CDR1 and CDR2 (germline): SGHAT, FQNNGV. V was pared by 4 bases and J by 3 bases, with 13 bases of the junction left unmatched. The CDR3 spells CASSSRTGEFLGYEQYF. CDR3 DNA: TGTGCCAGCAGCTCCCGGACAGGGGAGTTTCTGGGCTACGAGCAGTACTTC.

V gene TRBV10-3 combines with J gene TRBJ2-1; 10 bases are shared with TRBD2. This CDR3 comprises 15 residues. The germline CDR1 and CDR2 sequences are ENHRY and SYGVKD. The trim removed 9 bases at V and 2 bases at J, leaving 7 bases unmatched. This CDR3 is CAIHGGTSAYNEQFF. CDR3 DNA: TGTGCCATTCACGGCGGGACTAGCGCCTACAATGAGCAGTTCTTC.

The table lists this clonotype with many counts. The genes are TRBV12-5 and TRBJ2-1; D remains unclear. CDR3 length equals 14 residues. The V end was cut by 5 bases, the J end by 0 bases, with 8 bases between. Per the germline V gene, CDR1 is LGHNT and CDR2 is FRNRAP. CDR3 DNA: TGTGCTAGTGGTGACCGTAGCTCCTACAATGAGCAGTTCTTC. This codes for CASGDRSSYNEQFF.

This clonotype turned up a few times. The chain combines TRBV9 with TRBJ2-1; 8 nucleotides align to TRBD2. The germline V gene has CDR1 SGDLS and CDR2 YYNGEE. This CDR3 spans 15 amino acids. The junction had 5 bases not matched to a gene; V was cut back by 4 bases and J by 2 bases. CDR3 loop: CASSPLAETYNEQFF. CDR3 bases: TGTGCCAGCAGCCCACTAGCGGAGACCTACAATGAGCAGTTCTTC.

This sequence joins TRBV7-8 and TRBJ2-2; 11 bases align to TRBD2. From germline, CDR1 is SGHVS and CDR2 FQNEAQ. CDR3 length equals 16 residues. V shed 5 bases and J 7 bases; nucleotides not matched to a gene: 9. The CDR3 spells CASSRGGLAGGGELFF. The CDR3 bases are TGTGCCAGCAGCCGAGGTGGGCTAGCGGGAGGCGGGGAGCTGTTTTTT.

This clonotype has at least ten counts. The chain is built from TRBV7-2 and TRBJ2-4, with a possible D match to TRBD1 (6 bases). This CDR3 contains 16 residues. Germline V gives CDR1 SGHTA, CDR2 FQGNSA. V was cut by 3 bases and J by 0 bases, with 12 bases left in between. CDR3 in amino acids: CASSLGHQLAKNIQYF. The DNA for the CDR3 is TGTGCCAGCAGCTTGGGACACCAACTAGCCAAAAACATTCAGTACTTC.

This clonotype occurred a few times. The rearrangement joins TRBV12-3 or TRBV12-4 to TRBJ1-6, with 7 bases lining up with TRBD1. After removal of 6 bases from V and 10 bases from J, the junction contained 9 bases not matched to a gene. The CDR3 totals 14 residues. CDR3 sequence reads: CASRHRDSYSPLHF. The CDR3 region has the DNA TGTGCCAGCAGACATAGGGACAGTTACTCACCCCTCCACTTT.

This clonotype has a handful of counts. This chain connects TRBV6-2 or TRBV6-3 to TRBJ2-3; 10 bases are shared with TRBD2. Germline lookup yields CDR1 MNHEY and CDR2 SVGEGT. V was pared by 6 bases and J by 4 bases, with 10 bases of the junction left unmatched. The CDR3 totals 16 residues. In DNA, the CDR3 is TGTGCCAGCAGCTGGACTAGCGGACGAGGGGCAGATACGCAGTATTTT. Protein product: CASSWTSGRGADTQYF.

The chain carries TRBV7-9 and TRBJ1-4; 9 bases fit TRBD1. The CDR3 covers 15 residues. Germline values: CDR1 SEHNR, CDR2 FQNEAQ (reference sequence). After removal of 2 bases from V and 7 bases from J, the junction contained 5 bases not matched to a gene. CDR3 residues: CASSLTDRGSEKLFF. The CDR3 DNA reads as TGTGCCAGCAGCTTAACGGACAGGGGTAGTGAAAAACTGTTTTTT.

For this clonotype: The junction differs from germline at one of its ends, possibly a read error. The V and J genes are TRBV7-9 and TRBJ1-6; D uncertain. Germline CDR1 is SEHNR and CDR2 is FQNEAQ (reference sequence). The CDR3 runs to 15 residues. CDR3 in DNA: TGTGCCAGCAACTTAGACGATGGCAGAAATTCACCCCTCCACTTT. As protein: CASNLDDGRNSPLHF.

This clonotype was seen more than once but under ten times. The chain has TRBV7-9 and TRBJ2-3; D tentatively fits TRBD1 or TRBD2 (6 bases each). Germline CDR1 reads SEHNR; CDR2 reads FQNEAQ (reference sequence). This CDR3 region has 16 residues. The germline V and J ends were trimmed by 2 bases and 3 bases, with 15 bases remaining between them. The CDR3 region is CASSLFKGGSTDTQYF. The CDR3 DNA sequence: TGTGCCAGCAGCTTATTCAAGGGGGGATCTACAGATACGCAGTATTTT.

This clonotype was observed a single time. V usage is TRBV29-1 and J usage is TRBJ2-7, with TRBD1 as a possible D gene (5 bases). V dropped 5 bases and J dropped 2 bases, with 19 bases sitting between them. The CDR3 is 15 amino acids. Germline V lookup: CDR1 SQVTM, CDR2 ANQGSEA. CDR3 in amino acids: CSVLHRGWPTYEQYF. The DNA for the CDR3 is TGCAGCGTTCTCCATAGGGGATGGCCGACCTACGAGCAGTACTTC.

The rearrangement uses TRBV28 and TRBJ1-1; D is unresolved. Trimming cost V 2 bases and J 13 bases, with 14 bases left between them. This CDR3 has 12 residues. The germline V gene has CDR1 MDHEN and CDR2 SYDVKM. This CDR3 reads CASSLGLGLGFF. DNA for the CDR3: TGTGCCAGCAGTTTAGGGCTAGGGCTAGGTTTCTTT.

The table lists this clonotype with many counts. The chain employs TRBV6-5 and TRBJ2-7, with 7 bases fitting TRBD2. This CDR3 is 15 amino acids long. Per the germline V gene, CDR1 is MNHEY and CDR2 is SVGAGI. The J segment lost 2 bases and the V segment lost 0 bases, leaving 4 bases of the junction unmatched. CDR3 bases: TGTGCCAGCAGTTACTCTTGGGGGGGGACCTACGAGCAGTACTTC. Its translation is CASSYSWGGTYEQYF.

The sample holds a few counts of this clonotype. V gene TRBV20-1 combines with J gene TRBJ2-3, with 15 bases lining up with TRBD2. Trimming cost V 0 bases and J 9 bases; bases outside gene matches: 7. The germline V gene has CDR1 DFQATT and CDR2 SNEGSKA (reference sequence). CDR3 length equals 16 residues. This CDR3 is CSARDWTSGGAGTQYF. The CDR3 bases are TGCAGTGCTAGAGATTGGACTAGCGGGGGGGCCGGCACGCAGTATTTT.

In its sample, this clonotype was seen many times. The chain combines TRBV25-1 with TRBJ2-5; D gene uncertain. With 1 base removed from V and 3 bases from J, the gap between germline ends came to 9 bases. The CDR3 is 14 amino acids. Germline values: CDR1 MGHDK, CDR2 SYGVNS. In DNA form, the CDR3 reads TGTGCCAGCAGTGAATTGGGTCAGAAAGAGACCCAGTACTTC. Translation: CASSELGQKETQYF.